Below, 13 T cell receptor beta chains from the same sample are listed, as sequenced in a study of graft-versus-host responses after intestinal transplantation. Here immunoSEQ multiplex PCR was the method, and the copy in TCRdb shows in-frame clones only, minus some. The sample yields tens of thousands of clones, about 95% seen once. These receptors are not linked to any known antigen. The specimen was unstimulated CD8+ T cells sorted from spleen or lymph node cells, collected before transplant. These receptors originate from a human donor who was the organ donor for an intestinal transplant.

J is TRBJ2-5 and V is TRBV6-1; 7 nucleotides align to TRBD1. V dropped 6 bases and J dropped 2; count of bases not matched to a gene: 3. Germline CDR1 MNHNS, CDR2 SASEGT. The CDR3 loop spans 13 amino acids. CDR3 protein: CASSLQGQETQYF. The CDR3 bases are TGTGCCAGCAGCTTACAGGGGCAAGAGACCCAGTACTTC.

The rearrangement uses TRBV15 and TRBJ1-1, with a tentative D call TRBD1 (5 bases). Germline values: CDR1 LNHNV, CDR2 YYDKDF (reference sequence). The CDR3 runs 16 residues. V lost 2 bases and J 0 bases, leaving 13 bases between the germline ends. The DNA of the CDR3 is TGTGCCACCAGCAGACCGACGGGACCGTTGAACACTGAAGCTTTCTTT. Amino acids: CATSRPTGPLNTEAFF.

The chain couples TRBV7-9 to TRBJ2-7; no firm D call. This CDR3 is built from 13 residues. Germline CDR1 reads SEHNR; CDR2 reads FQNEAQ (reference sequence). Trimming removed 8 bases at V and 3 bases at J, with 14 bases between. Here the CDR3 DNA reads TGTGCCAGCCTGGACCCGGCGAACTACGAGCAGTACTTC. Its protein product is CASLDPANYEQYF.

The chain is built from TRBV2 and TRBJ2-5; D remains ambiguous. V lost 4 bases and J lost 0, with 6 bases in between. This CDR3 region has 13 residues. CDR1 and CDR2 from the germline V gene are SNHLY and FYNNEI. CDR3 bases: TGTGCCAGCAGTGGTGCGTACCAAGAGACCCAGTACTTC. This codes for CASSGAYQETQYF.

CDR3 in amino acids: CASSLRQGSSYEQYF. The CDR3 DNA sequence: TGTGCCAGCAGTTTAAGGCAGGGTAGCTCCTACGAGCAGTACTTC. This rearrangement joins TRBV27 to TRBJ2-7, with D tentatively TRBD1 (5 bases). The CDR3 has 15 amino acids. Germline values: CDR1 MNHEY, CDR2 SMNVEV (reference sequence). Trimming cost V 2 bases and J 0 bases, with 11 bases left between them.

The rearrangement uses TRBV5-4 and TRBJ2-1; D is uncertain. The germline gives CDR1 SGHNT, CDR2 YYREEE (reference sequence). The CDR3 has 15 amino acids. The V end was cut by 1 base, the J end by 6 bases, with 14 bases between. In DNA, the CDR3 is TGTGCCAGCAGCTTGCCGATCTCCTCGGGCAATGAGCAGTTCTTC. It is translated as CASSLPISSGNEQFF.

The chain combines TRBV19 with TRBJ1-5; D possibly corresponds to TRBD1 (5 bases). V was pared by 2 bases and J by 5 bases, with 16 bases between. This CDR3 has 16 amino acids. CDR1 is LNHDA and CDR2 is SQIVND in the germline V gene (reference sequence). In DNA, the CDR3 is TGTGCCAGTAGTATATGGGGAGGGGTTGAGGATCAGCCCCAGCATTTT. Translation: CASSIWGGVEDQPQHF. Full variable domain (rest looked up from reference TRBV19 and TRBJ1-5): DGGITQSPKYLFRKEGQNVTLSCEQNLNHDAMYWYRQDPGQGLRLIYYSQIVNDFQKGDIAEGYSVSREKKESFPLTVTSAQKNPTAFYLCASSIWGGVEDQPQHFGDGTRLSIL.

The rearrangement uses TRBV7-2 and TRBJ2-5, with 8 bases identical to TRBD2. The V gene end was trimmed by 5 bases and the J gene end by 0 bases; junction bases not matched to a gene: 8. The CDR3 consists of 16 residues. Per germline, CDR1 SGHTA and CDR2 FQGNSA. CDR3 bases: TGTGCCAGCAGCCCAACACTAGCGGCGTACCAAGAGACCCAGTACTTC. Translating gives CASSPTLAAYQETQYF. The full variable domain, completed using reference TRBV7-2 and TRBJ2-5, is GAGVSQSPSNKVTEKGKDVELRCDPISGHTALYWYRQSLGQGLEFLIYFQGNSAPDKSGLPSDRFSAERTGGSVSTLTIQRTQQEDSAVYLCASSPTLAAYQETQYFGPGTRLLVL.

The rearrangement joins TRBV4-1 to TRBJ2-7; TRBD2 agrees at 9 bases. The CDR3 loop spans 18 amino acids. V dropped 5 bases and J dropped 0; count of bases not matched to a gene: 14. Germline lookup yields CDR1 MGHRA and CDR2 YSYEKL. CDR3 DNA: TGCGCCAGCAGCATCCACTTGGGACTAGCAGAAGACTCCTACGAGCAGTACTTC. It specifies CASSIHLGLAEDSYEQYF.

This chain connects TRBV5-1 to TRBJ2-7, with D perhaps being TRBD1 or TRBD2 (5 bases each). The CDR3 is made up of 14 amino acids. Germline CDR1 reads SGHRS; CDR2 reads YFSETQ. Trimming cost V 2 bases and J 0 bases, with 9 bases left between them. CDR3 DNA: TGCGCCAGCAGCTTTGGGACGAACTCCTACGAGCAGTACTTC. Translation: CASSFGTNSYEQYF.

CDR3 loop: CASSRTEYEQYF. CDR3 DNA: TGTGCCAGCAGCCGGACAGAGTACGAGCAGTACTTC. V and J are TRBV28 and TRBJ2-7; maybe TRBD1 (6 bases). CDR1 and CDR2 (germline): MDHEN, SYDVKM. The CDR3 extends over 12 amino acids. V was clipped by 6 bases and J by 4 bases, with 10 bases between them.

The chain carries TRBV7-9 and TRBJ2-5; weak D call: TRBD2 (5 bases). Germline V gene lookup returns CDR1 SEHNR and CDR2 FQNEAQ (reference sequence). The CDR3 is 14 residues long. V lost 2 bases and J lost 2, with 9 bases in between. DNA of the CDR3: TGTGCCAGCAGCTTATTACTAGGTCAAGAGACCCAGTACTTC. Its translation is CASSLLLGQETQYF.

The rearrangement links TRBV15 to TRBJ1-1, with D tentatively TRBD1 (5 bases). V shed 0 bases and J shed 0 bases, with 11 bases lying between them. CDR1 is LNHNV, CDR2 YYDKDF, per germline (reference sequence). This CDR3 has 16 residues. CDR3 DNA sequence: TGTGCCACCAGCAGAGATGCAGGGTTTATGAACACTGAAGCTTTCTTT. Protein: CATSRDAGFMNTEAFF.